This is a list of T cell receptor beta chains from one sample in a study of cytomegalovirus exposure and HLA in healthy donors. Here immunoSEQ multiplex PCR was the method, and the copy in TCRdb shows in-frame clones only, minus some. The sample gives tens of thousands of clones, around 80% of which show up once; 7.5% to 10% is in the top ten. Sequenced: PBMCs. All receptors derive from a man aged 40-49 years in good health and CMV-seronegative. Both conserved end residues are part of each CDR3.

>TRBV7-9
CASSPGGGRVNNEQFF
>TRBV7-8
CASSPVVPTPNSPLHF
>TRBV5-1
CASSLAQGANEQFF
>TRBV10-2
CASSLAGSLGTDTQYF
>TRBV5-4
CASSLQGALGNEQFF
>TRBV6-5
CASTDTGTAYEQYF
>TRBV27
CASSLHGYTF
>TRBV27
CASSARSPYSDSPLHF
>TRBV2
CASSEGPDRLSYNEQFF
>TRBV4-2
CASSQERYGYTF
>TRBV7-9
CASSPRDYFNYGYTF
>TRBV4-1
CASSQGPLRSGRSTEAFF
>TRBV29-1
CSVLGRNTEAFF
>TRBV28
CASSLTVDYEQYF
>TRBV5-6
CASSSTGPGRELFF
>TRBV11-2
CASMGEGEQFF
>TRBV13
CASSQGTSGVSYNEQFF
>TRBV27
CASSPYRAVDTQYF
>TRBV7-9
CASSFPGLTYEQYF
>TRBV5-1
CASSEGARDTEAFF
>TRBV10-3
CAIKETGGLTEAFF
>TRBV5-1
CASSPGQRIIPGRQYF
>TRBV29-1
CSVEVQGQAANYGYTF
>TRBV7-2
CASSLTSGLIKNEQFF
>TRBV7-9
CASSPGQGTYEQYF
>TRBV28
CASSPDRGLETQYF
>TRBV6-5
CASSSVAASTDTQYF
>TRBV19
CASSLPPGEQYF
>TRBV6-5
CASSYSWRSSYEQYF
>TRBV6-5
CASSYSAGVGEKLFF
>TRBV21-1
CASSSRDRTGAGDYGYTF
>TRBV29-1
CSGYGLAGGPGSGSSYNEQFF
>TRBV5-1
CASSLAGTESSGNTIYF
>TRBV7-9
CASSLGQGANEKLFF